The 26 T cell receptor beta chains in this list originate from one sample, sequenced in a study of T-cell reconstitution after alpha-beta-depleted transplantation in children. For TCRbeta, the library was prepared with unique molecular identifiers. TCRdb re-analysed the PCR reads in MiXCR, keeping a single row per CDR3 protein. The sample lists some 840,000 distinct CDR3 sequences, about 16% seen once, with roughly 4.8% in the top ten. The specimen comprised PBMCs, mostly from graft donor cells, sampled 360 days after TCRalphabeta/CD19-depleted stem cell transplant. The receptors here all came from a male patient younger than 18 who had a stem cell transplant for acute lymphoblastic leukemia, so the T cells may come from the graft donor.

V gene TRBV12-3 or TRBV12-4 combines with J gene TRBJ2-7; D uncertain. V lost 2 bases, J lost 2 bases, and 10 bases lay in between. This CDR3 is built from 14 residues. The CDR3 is CASSLHGPAYEQYF. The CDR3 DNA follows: TGTGCCAGCAGTTTACACGGGCCCGCCTACGAGCAGTACTTC.

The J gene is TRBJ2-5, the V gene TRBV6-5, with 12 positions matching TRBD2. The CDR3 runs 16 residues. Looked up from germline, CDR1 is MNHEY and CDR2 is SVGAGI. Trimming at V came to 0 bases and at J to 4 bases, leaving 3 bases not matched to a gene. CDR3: CASSYSSGLAGETQYF. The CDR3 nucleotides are TGTGCCAGCAGTTACTCCTCGGGACTAGCGGGAGAGACCCAGTACTTC.

CDR3 sequence (DNA): TGTGCCAGCAGGCTACAGGGGGCGGGACAAGAGACCCAGTACTTC. Protein: CASRLQGAGQETQYF. The J gene is TRBJ2-5, the V gene TRBV12-3 or TRBV12-4, with 9 positions matching TRBD1. With V trimmed by 6 bases and J by 2 bases, 7 bases remained unmatched. The CDR3 has 15 amino acids.

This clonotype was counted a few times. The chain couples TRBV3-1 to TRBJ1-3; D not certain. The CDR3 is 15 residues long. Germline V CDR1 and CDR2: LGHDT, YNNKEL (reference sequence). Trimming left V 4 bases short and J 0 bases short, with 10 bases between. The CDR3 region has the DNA TGTGCCAGCAGCCGCGGACGGCTCTCTGGAAACACCATATATTTT. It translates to CASSRGRLSGNTIYF. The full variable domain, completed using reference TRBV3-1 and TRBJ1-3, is DTAVSQTPKYLVTQMGNDKSIKCEQNLGHDTMYWYKQDSKKFLKIMFSYNNKELIINETVPNRFSPKSPDKAHLNLHINSLELGDSAVYFCASSRGRLSGNTIYFGEGSWLTVV.

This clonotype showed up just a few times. DNA of the CDR3: TGTGCTAGTGGTTCCGGACAGGGCTATCAGCCCCAGCATTTT. This codes for CASGSGQGYQPQHF. V and J are TRBV12-5 and TRBJ1-5, with TRBD1 identical over 8 bases. Germline V gene data show CDR1 as LGHNT and CDR2 as FRNRAP. The CDR3 has 14 residues. The J segment lost 5 bases and the V segment lost 4 bases, leaving 4 bases of the junction unmatched.

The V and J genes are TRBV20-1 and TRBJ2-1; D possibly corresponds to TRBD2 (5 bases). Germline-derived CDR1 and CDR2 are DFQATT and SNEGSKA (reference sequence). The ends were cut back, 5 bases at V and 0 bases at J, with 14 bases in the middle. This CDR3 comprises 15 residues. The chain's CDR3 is CSAPQLGLSYNEQFF. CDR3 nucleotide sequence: TGCAGTGCTCCCCAACTAGGCCTCTCCTACAATGAGCAGTTCTTC.

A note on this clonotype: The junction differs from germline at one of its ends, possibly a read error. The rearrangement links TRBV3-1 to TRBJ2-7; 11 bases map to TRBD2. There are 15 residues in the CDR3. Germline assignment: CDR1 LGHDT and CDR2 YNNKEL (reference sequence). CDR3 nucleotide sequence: TGTGCCAGCAGCCCGATAGCGGGAGGGACCTACGAGCTGTACTTC. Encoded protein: CASSPIAGGTYELYF.

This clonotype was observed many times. CDR3 DNA sequence: TGCAGTGCTAAGGTCGGGACAGGGGGCTACGAGCAGTACTTC. It is translated as CSAKVGTGGYEQYF. V is TRBV20-1 and J is TRBJ2-7; TRBD1 matches at 11 bases. With 4 bases clipped from V and 3 bases from J, the junction kept 5 bases outside the gene matches. The CDR3 totals 14 residues. Germline V gene data show CDR1 as DFQATT and CDR2 as SNEGSKA (reference sequence).

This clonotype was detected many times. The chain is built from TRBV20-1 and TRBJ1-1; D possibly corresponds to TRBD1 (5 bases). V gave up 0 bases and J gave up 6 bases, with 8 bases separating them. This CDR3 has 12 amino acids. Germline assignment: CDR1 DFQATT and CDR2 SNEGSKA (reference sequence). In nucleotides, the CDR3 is TGCAGTGCTAGAGATTGGGGCCCTGAAGCTTTCTTT. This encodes CSARDWGPEAFF.

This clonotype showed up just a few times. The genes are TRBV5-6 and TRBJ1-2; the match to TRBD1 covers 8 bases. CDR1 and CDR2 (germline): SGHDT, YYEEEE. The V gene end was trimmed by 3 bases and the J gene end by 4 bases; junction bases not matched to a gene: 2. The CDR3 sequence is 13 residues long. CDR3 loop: CASSWGQVYGYTF. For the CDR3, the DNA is TGTGCCAGCAGCTGGGGACAGGTCTATGGCTACACCTTC.

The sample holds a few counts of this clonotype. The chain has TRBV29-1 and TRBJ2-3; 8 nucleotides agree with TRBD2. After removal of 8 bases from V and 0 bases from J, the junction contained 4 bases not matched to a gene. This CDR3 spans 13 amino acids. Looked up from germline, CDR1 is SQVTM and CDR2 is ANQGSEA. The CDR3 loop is CSSGLASTDTQYF. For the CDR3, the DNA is TGCAGCTCCGGACTAGCTAGCACAGATACGCAGTATTTT.

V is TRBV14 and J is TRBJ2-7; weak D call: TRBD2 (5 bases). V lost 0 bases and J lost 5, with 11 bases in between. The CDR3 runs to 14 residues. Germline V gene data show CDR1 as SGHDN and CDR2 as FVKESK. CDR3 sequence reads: CASSQDLDGNEQYF. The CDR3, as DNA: TGTGCCAGCAGCCAAGACCTGGACGGGAACGAGCAGTACTTC. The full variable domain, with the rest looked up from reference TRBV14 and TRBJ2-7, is EAGVTQFPSHSVIEKGQTVTLRCDPISGHDNLYWYRRVMGKEIKFLLHFVKESKQDESGMPNNRFLAERTGGTYSTLKVQPAELEDSGVYFCASSQDLDGNEQYFGPGTRLTVT.

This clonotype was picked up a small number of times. The CDR3 loop reads CSARDYTKAWQFF. DNA of the CDR3: TGCAGTGCTAGAGATTATACCAAAGCGTGGCAGTTCTTC. The chain employs TRBV20-1 and TRBJ2-1; D call uncertain. Deletions cut 0 bases from V and 12 bases from J, with 15 bases between. This CDR3 region has 13 residues. Germline V gives CDR1 DFQATT, CDR2 SNEGSKA (reference sequence).

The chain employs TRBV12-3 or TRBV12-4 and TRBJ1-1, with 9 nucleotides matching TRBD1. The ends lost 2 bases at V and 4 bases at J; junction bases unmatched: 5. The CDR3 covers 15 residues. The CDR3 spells CASSLYRGRITEAFF. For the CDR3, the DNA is TGTGCCAGCAGTTTATACAGGGGGCGGATCACTGAAGCTTTCTTT.

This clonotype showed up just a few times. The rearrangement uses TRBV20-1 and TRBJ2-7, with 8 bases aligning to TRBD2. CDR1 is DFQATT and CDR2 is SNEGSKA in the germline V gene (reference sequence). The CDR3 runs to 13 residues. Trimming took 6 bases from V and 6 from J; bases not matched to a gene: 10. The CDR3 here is CSAQGGRGVEQYF. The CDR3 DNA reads TGCAGTGCGCAGGGTGGGCGGGGGGTCGAGCAGTACTTC.

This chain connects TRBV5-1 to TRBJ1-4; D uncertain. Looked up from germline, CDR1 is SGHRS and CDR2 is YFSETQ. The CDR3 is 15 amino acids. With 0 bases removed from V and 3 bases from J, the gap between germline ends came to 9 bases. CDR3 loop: CASSLVVGANEKLFF. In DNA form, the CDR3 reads TGCGCCAGCAGCTTGGTCGTGGGTGCTAATGAAAAACTGTTTTTT.

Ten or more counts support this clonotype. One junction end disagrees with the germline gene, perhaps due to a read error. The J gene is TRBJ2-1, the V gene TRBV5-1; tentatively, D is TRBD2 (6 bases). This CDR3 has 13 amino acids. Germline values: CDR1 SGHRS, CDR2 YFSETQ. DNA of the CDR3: TGTGCCAGCAGCTTGGGGGGTTTAAATGAGCAGTTCTTC. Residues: CASSLGGLNEQFF.

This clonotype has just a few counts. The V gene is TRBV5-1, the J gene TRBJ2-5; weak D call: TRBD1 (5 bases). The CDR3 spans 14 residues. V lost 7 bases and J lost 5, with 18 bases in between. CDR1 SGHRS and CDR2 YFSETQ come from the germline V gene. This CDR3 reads CASGRTPSSETQYF. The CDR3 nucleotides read TGCGCCAGCGGCCGGACACCCTCCAGTGAGACCCAGTACTTC.

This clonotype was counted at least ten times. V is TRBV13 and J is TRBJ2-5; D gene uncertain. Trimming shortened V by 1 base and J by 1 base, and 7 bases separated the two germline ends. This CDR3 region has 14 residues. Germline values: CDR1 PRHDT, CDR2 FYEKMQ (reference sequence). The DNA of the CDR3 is TGTGCCAGCAGCTTAGACAACCTCCAAGAGACCCAGTACTTC. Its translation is CASSLDNLQETQYF.

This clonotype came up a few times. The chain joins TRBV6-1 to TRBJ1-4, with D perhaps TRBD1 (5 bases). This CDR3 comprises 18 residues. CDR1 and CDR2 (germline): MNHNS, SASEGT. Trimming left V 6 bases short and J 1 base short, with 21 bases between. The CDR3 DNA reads TGTGCCAGCAGCCCCAGGGCGGTAACGGTCGGAACTAATGAAAAACTGTTTTTT. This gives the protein CASSPRAVTVGTNEKLFF.

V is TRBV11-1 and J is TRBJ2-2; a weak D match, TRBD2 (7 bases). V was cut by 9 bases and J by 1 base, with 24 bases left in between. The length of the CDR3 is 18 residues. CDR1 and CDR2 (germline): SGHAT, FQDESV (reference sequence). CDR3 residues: CASPSPRGAPKNTGELFF. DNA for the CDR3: TGTGCCAGTCCGTCCCCTCGGGGGGCGCCGAAGAACACCGGGGAGCTGTTTTTT.

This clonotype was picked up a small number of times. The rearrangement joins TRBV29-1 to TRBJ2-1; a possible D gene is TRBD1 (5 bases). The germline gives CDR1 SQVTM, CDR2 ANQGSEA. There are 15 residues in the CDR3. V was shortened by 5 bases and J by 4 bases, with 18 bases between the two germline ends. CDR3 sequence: CSVCWGITTYNEQFF. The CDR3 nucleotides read TGCAGCGTTTGCTGGGGCATCACAACGTACAATGAGCAGTTCTTC.

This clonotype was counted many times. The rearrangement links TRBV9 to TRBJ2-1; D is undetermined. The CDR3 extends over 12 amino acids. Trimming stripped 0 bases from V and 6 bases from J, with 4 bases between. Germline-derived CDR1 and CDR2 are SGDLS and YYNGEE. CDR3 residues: CASSVALNEQFF. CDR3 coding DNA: TGTGCCAGCAGCGTAGCTCTCAATGAGCAGTTCTTC.

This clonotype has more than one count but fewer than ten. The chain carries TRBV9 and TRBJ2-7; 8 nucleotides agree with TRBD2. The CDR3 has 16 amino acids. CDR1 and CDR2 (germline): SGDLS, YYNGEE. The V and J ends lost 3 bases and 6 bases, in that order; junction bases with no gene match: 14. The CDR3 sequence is CASSAVPPAGVAEQYF. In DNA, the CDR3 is TGTGCCAGCAGCGCAGTCCCACCAGCGGGAGTGGCCGAGCAGTACTTC.

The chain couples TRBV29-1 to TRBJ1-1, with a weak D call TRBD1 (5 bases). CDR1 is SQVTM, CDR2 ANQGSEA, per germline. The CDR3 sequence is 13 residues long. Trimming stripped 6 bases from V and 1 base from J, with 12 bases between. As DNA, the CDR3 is TGCAGCGTCGCGATGGGGGGGAACACTGAAGCTTTCTTT. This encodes CSVAMGGNTEAFF. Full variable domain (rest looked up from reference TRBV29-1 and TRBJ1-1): SAVISQKPSRDICQRGTSLTIQCQVDSQVTMMFWYRQQPGQSLTLIATANQGSEATYESGFVIDKFPISRPNLTFSTLTVSNMSPEDSSIYLCSVAMGGNTEAFFGQGTRLTVV.

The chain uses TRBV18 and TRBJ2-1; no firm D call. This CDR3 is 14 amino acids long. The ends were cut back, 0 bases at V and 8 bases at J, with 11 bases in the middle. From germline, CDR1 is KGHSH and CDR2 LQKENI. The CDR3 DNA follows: TGTGCCAGCTCACCACCGGTTGCTGCCCATGAGCAGTTCTTC. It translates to CASSPPVAAHEQFF.